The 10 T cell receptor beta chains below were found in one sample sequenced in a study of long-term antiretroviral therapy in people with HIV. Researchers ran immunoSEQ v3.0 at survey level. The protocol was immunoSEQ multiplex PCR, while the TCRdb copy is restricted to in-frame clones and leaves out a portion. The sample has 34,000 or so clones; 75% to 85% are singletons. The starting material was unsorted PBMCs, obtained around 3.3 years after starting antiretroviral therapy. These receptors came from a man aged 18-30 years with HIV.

The chain's CDR3 is CASRRGATDTQYF. The CDR3 DNA reads TGTGCCAGCCGGAGGGGGGCCACAGATACGCAGTATTTT. This chain links TRBV6-5 with TRBJ2-3; either TRBD1 or TRBD2 may fit D (6 bases each). Germline loops: CDR1 MNHEY, CDR2 SVGAGI. CDR3 length equals 13 residues. V dropped 8 bases and J dropped 2 bases, with 11 bases sitting between them.

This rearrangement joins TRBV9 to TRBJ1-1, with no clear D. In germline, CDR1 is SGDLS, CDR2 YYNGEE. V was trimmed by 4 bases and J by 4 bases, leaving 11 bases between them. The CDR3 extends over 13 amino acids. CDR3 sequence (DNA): TGTGCCAGCAGCTTGAGGGCGGTCACTGAAGCTTTCTTT. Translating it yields CASSLRAVTEAFF.

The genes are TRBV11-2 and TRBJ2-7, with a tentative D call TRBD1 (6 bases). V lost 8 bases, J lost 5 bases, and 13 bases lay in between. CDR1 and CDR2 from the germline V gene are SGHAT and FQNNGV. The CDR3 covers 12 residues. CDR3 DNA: TGTGCCAGCGGCTACAGGGTCGACGAGCAGTACTTC. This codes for CASGYRVDEQYF.

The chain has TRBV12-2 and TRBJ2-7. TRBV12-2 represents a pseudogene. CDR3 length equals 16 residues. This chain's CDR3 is CASRLRVRVLPYEQYF. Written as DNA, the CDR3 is TGTGCAAGTCGCTTAAGGGTACGGGTCCTCCCGTACGAGCAGTACTTC.

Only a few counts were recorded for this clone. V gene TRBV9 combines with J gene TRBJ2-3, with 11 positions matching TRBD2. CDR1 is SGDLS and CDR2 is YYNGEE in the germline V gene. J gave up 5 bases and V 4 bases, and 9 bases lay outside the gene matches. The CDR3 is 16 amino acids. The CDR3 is CASSTLAGGPGDTQYF. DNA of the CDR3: TGTGCCAGCAGCACTTTAGCGGGAGGGCCAGGAGATACGCAGTATTTT.

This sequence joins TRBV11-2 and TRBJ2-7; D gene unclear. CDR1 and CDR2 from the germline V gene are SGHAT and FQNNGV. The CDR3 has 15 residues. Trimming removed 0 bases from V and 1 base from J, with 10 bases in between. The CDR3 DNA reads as TGTGCCAGCAGCTTAGATTCTGTGACATCCTACGAGCAGTACTTC. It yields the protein CASSLDSVTSYEQYF.

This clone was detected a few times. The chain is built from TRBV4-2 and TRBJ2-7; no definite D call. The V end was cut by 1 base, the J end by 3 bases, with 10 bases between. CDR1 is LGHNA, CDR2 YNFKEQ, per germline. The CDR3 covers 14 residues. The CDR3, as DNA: TGTGCCAGCAGCCAAGGAGTACAGCTCTACGAGCAGTACTTC. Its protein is CASSQGVQLYEQYF.

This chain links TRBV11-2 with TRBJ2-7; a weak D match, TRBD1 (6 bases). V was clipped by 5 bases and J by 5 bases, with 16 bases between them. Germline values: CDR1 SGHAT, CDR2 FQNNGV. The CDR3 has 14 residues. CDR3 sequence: CASSPLARGDEQYF. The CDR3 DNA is TGTGCCAGCAGCCCCCTGGCCAGGGGCGACGAGCAGTACTTC. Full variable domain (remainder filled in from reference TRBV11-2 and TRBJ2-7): EAGVAQSPRYKIIEKRQSVAFWCNPISGHATLYWYQQILGQGPKLLIQFQNNGVVDDSQLPKDRFSAERLKGVDSTLKIQPAKLEDSAVYLCASSPLARGDEQYFGPGTRLTVT.

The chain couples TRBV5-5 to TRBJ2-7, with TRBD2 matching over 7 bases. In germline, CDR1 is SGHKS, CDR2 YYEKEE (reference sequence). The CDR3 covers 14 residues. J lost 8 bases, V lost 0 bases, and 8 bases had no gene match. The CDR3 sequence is CASSLGGGEYKQYF. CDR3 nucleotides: TGTGCCAGCAGCTTGGGCGGGGGTGAATATAAGCAGTACTTC.

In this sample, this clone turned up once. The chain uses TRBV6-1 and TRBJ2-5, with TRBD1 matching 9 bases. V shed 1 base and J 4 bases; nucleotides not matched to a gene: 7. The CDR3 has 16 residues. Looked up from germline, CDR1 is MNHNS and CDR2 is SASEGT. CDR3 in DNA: TGTGCCAGCAGTGAAGGTCCGGGACAGGGAGGAGAGACCCAGTACTTC. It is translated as CASSEGPGQGGETQYF.